The subject of this entry is one T cell receptor (beta chain). The data stem from a study of blood T cell repertoires in COVID-19. On the study more broadly: Sample material is recorded as cDNA or gDNA derived from T cells, B-cell-depleted T cells, or PBMCs.

The CDR3 has 17 amino acids. The germline V and J ends were trimmed by 5 bases and 0 bases, with 16 bases remaining between them. The V gene's germline CDR1 is MNHEY and CDR2 SMNVEV (reference sequence). As processed by the authors: Reference gene primer amplification in the assay estimated nucleated cell counts. The table came from immunoSEQ multiplex PCR; TCRdb's copy has only in-frame clones and leaves some out. V and J calls and clone size follow that table, whereas D and trimming were derived from the DNA. The profile shows 61,000 or so clones, approximately 83% of them singletons. The V and J genes are TRBV27 and TRBJ1-4, with D unclear. This TCR was recovered from an elderly woman with acute or convalescent COVID-19. The sequenced sample was peripheral blood. CDR3 loop: CASSALGVRATNEKLFF. DNA for the CDR3: TGTGCCAGCAGTGCACTCGGGGTTAGGGCAACTAATGAAAAACTGTTTTTT. Based on the CDR3 plus reference TRBV27 and TRBJ1-4, the full variable domain is EAQVTQNPRYLITVTGKKLTVTCSQNMNHEYMSWYRQDPGLGLRQIYYSMNVEVTDKGDVPEGYKVSRKEKRNFPLILESPSPNQTSLYFCASSALGVRATNEKLFFGSGTQLSVL.